These T cell receptor beta chains were read from a single sample in a study of T cell responses to AZD1222 COVID-19 vaccine. Generated by immunoSEQ multiplex PCR, the TCRdb table keeps only in-frame clones and is missing some. This sample has more than 140,000 clones, with about 87% found just once. The input for sequencing was peripheral blood, taken on day 0 of MenACWY control vaccination. The receptors derive from an adult in good health. The CDR3 runs from the conserved cysteine through the conserved F or W. The D gene is left open where the match is weak. Clone size is not always given. Where it is, it says once, few, many or a class for expanded clones.

CDR3nt,CDR3aa,j_gene,d_gene,abundance,v_gene
TGTGCCAGCAAATTGTGGGAGGCAACAGATACGCAGTATTTT,CASKLWEATDTQYF,TRBJ2-3,-,-,TRBV28
TGTGCCAGCAGCTTATGGTACACCGGGGAGCTGTTTTTT,CASSLWYTGELFF,TRBJ2-2,-,-,TRBV11-3
TGTGCCAGCAGTTTGGACAGACAGTACGAGCAGTACTTC,CASSLDRQYEQYF,TRBJ2-7,-,-,TRBV6-2/TRBV6-3
TGTGCCAGCAGGCCACCGGGACAGGGGGCGTTAAGTCATGGCTACACCTTC,CASRPPGQGALSHGYTF,TRBJ1-2,TRBD1,few,TRBV7-9
TGTGCCAGCAGCTCGTGGACTAGCGGGAGCACAGATACGCAGTATTTT,CASSSWTSGSTDTQYF,TRBJ2-3,TRBD2,-,TRBV7-9
TGTGCCAGCAGCCCCCCACGGGGGGCGAGCACCGGGGAGCTGTTTTTT,CASSPPRGASTGELFF,TRBJ2-2,-,-,TRBV7-6
TGTGCCAGCAGTTTATGGGGACAGGGCCCCTACGAGCAGTACTTC,CASSLWGQGPYEQYF,TRBJ2-7,TRBD1,-,TRBV28
TGTGCCACCAGCAGAGGGACAGGAGTTTCTGGCTACACCTTC,CATSRGTGVSGYTF,TRBJ1-2,TRBD1,-,TRBV15
TGTGCCAGCAGCCAGCACGGGGAATCCGGGGCCAACGTCCTGACTTTC,CASSQHGESGANVLTF,TRBJ2-6,-,-,TRBV14
TGTGCCAGTAGTATCCGGCCGGGGTTCGGCGGGCCCCTCCACTTT,CASSIRPGFGGPLHF,TRBJ1-6,-,-,TRBV19
TGTGCCAGCAGTTTCTACTATTCACCCCTCCACTTT,CASSFYYSPLHF,TRBJ1-6,-,-,TRBV12-3/TRBV12-4
TGTGCCAGCAGTTTAGGGGGGGCCGGTGAAGCTTTCTTT,CASSLGGAGEAFF,TRBJ1-1,-,-,TRBV28
TGCAGCGTTGATCGCCAGACGAACACTGAAGCTTTCTTT,CSVDRQTNTEAFF,TRBJ1-1,-,-,TRBV29-1
TGTGCCAGCAGCTTAGCTTGGGGGGCCCCCTACGAGCAGTACTTC,CASSLAWGAPYEQYF,TRBJ2-7,-,-,TRBV7-8
TGTGCCAGCAGTTACTCGACAGGACGGAGAGATGGCTACACCTTC,CASSYSTGRRDGYTF,TRBJ1-2,-,-,TRBV6-2/TRBV6-3
TGTGCCAGCAGTCTCCTGGGCTCTGGAAACACCATATATTTT,CASSLLGSGNTIYF,TRBJ1-3,-,-,TRBV28
TGTGCCGGACAGGGGGCAACCTACAATGAGCAGTTCTTC,CAGQGATYNEQFF,TRBJ2-1,TRBD1,-,TRBV19
TGTGCCAGCAGTTTTTCCGGGGAGCTGTTTTTT,CASSFSGELFF,TRBJ2-2,-,-,TRBV12-3/TRBV12-4
TGTGCCAGCAGCTTAGGCCCTCGTGGAGGCACAGATACGCAGTATTTT,CASSLGPRGGTDTQYF,TRBJ2-3,-,-,TRBV7-2
TGTGCCACCAGCAGAGATCCTAAAGATACGCAGTATTTT,CATSRDPKDTQYF,TRBJ2-3,-,-,TRBV15
TGCAGCGCGGAGCGGGGGGGGTACAATGAGCAGTTCTTC,CSAERGGYNEQFF,TRBJ2-1,TRBD2,-,TRBV29-1
TGTGCCAGCAGCCGAACTAGCGGCCAAGAGACCCAGTACTTC,CASSRTSGQETQYF,TRBJ2-5,TRBD2,-,TRBV5-5
TGTGCCACCAGTGACCGCAGGGGGTTACAAGAGACCCAGTACTTC,CATSDRRGLQETQYF,TRBJ2-5,TRBD1,-,TRBV24-1
TGCGCCAGCAGCGGGGACCCCTCTGGGGCCAACGTCCTGACTTTC,CASSGDPSGANVLTF,TRBJ2-6,-,-,TRBV5-1
TGTGCCAGCAGCTCCTCAGGACAGGCCCGCTCTGGAAACACCATATATTTT,CASSSSGQARSGNTIYF,TRBJ1-3,TRBD1,-,TRBV7-2
TGCAGTGCTAGGACCTGGAATGAGCAGTTCTTC,CSARTWNEQFF,TRBJ2-1,-,-,TRBV20-1
TGCGCCAGCAGCCATCACACCCCCGGGGAGTACGAGCAGTACTTC,CASSHHTPGEYEQYF,TRBJ2-7,-,-,TRBV4-3
TGTGCCAGCAGCTTTGGGACGGCCAATGGCTACACCTTC,CASSFGTANGYTF,TRBJ1-2,-,-,TRBV7-2